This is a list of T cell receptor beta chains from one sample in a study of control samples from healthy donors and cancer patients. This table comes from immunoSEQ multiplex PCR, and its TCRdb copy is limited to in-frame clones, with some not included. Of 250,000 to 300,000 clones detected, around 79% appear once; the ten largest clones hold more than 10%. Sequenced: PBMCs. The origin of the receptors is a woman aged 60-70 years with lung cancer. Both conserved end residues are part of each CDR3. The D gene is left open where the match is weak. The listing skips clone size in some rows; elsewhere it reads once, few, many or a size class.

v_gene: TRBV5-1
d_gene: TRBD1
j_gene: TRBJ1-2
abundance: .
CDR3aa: CASSLDRGGYTF
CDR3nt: TGCGCCAGCAGCCTGGACAGGGGTGGCTACACCTTC

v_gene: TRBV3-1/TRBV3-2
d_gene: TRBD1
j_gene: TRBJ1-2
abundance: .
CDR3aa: CASSQDAGTGGGYTF
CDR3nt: TGTGCCAGCAGCCAAGACGCCGGGACAGGGGGTGGCTACACCTTC

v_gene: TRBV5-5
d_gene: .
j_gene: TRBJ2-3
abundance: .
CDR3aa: CASSLRENTQYF
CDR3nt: TGTGCCAGCAGCTTGAGGGAGAACACGCAGTATTTT

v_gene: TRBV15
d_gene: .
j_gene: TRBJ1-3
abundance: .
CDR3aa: CATSRVGSGNTIYF
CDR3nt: TGTGCCACCAGCAGAGTTGGGTCTGGAAACACCATATATTTT

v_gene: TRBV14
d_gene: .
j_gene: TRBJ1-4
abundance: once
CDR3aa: CASSQVGPRENEKLFF
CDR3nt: TGTGCCAGCAGCCAAGTGGGCCCCCGTGAGAATGAAAAACTGTTTTTT

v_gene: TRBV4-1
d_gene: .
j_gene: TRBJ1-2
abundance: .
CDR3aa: CASSQQDGFYGYTF
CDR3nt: TGCGCCAGCAGCCAGCAGGACGGATTCTATGGCTACACCTTC

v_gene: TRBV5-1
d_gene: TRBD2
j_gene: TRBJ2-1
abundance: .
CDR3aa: CASSLGTSGGDEQFF
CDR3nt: TGCGCCAGCAGCTTGGGGACTAGCGGGGGCGATGAGCAGTTCTTC

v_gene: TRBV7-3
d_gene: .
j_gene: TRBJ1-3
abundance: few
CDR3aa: CASSSGAGNTIYF
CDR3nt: TGTGCCAGCAGCTCCGGAGCTGGAAACACCATATATTTT

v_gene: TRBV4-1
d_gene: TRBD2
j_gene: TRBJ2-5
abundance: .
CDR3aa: CASSQEGLAGGLRETQYF
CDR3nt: TGCGCCAGCAGCCAAGAAGGACTAGCGGGGGGCCTCCGGGAGACCCAGTACTTC

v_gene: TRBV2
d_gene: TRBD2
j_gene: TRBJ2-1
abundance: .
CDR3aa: CASTRLAGVRNEQFF
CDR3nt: TGTGCCAGCACGAGGCTAGCGGGAGTGAGGAATGAGCAGTTCTTC

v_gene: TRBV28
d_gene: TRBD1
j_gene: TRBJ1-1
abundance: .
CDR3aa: CASLQGGFDTEAFF
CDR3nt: TGTGCCAGCCTCCAAGGGGGCTTTGACACTGAAGCTTTCTTT

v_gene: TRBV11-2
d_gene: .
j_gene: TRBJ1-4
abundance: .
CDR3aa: CASSSPSQKLFF
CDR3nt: TGTGCCAGCAGCTCCCCGTCCCAAAAACTGTTTTTT

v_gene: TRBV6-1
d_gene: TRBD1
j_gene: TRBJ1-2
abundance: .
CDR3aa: CASSDRQGGGYTF
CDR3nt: TGTGCCAGCAGTGATCGACAGGGAGGTGGCTACACCTTC

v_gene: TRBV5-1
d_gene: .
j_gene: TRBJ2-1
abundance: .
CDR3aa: CASSLGSSYNEQFF
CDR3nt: TGCGCCAGCAGCTTGGGAAGCTCCTACAATGAGCAGTTCTTC

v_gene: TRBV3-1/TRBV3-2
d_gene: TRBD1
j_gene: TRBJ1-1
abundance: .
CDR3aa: CASSQGESQGEAFF
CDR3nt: TGTGCCAGCAGCCAAGGGGAATCACAGGGGGAAGCTTTCTTT

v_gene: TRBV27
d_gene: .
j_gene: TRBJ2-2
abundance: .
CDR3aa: CASRTRRDGELFF
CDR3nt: TGTGCCAGCAGGACCAGGAGGGACGGGGAGCTGTTTTTT

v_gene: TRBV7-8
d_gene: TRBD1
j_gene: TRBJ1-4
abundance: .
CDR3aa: CASSRRGQANEKLFF
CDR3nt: TGTGCCAGCAGCCGGAGGGGGCAAGCTAATGAAAAACTGTTTTTT

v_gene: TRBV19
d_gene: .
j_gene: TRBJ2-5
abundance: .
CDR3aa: CASRVGGLLEETQYF
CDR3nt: TGTGCCAGTAGGGTCGGGGGACTGTTGGAAGAGACCCAGTACTTC

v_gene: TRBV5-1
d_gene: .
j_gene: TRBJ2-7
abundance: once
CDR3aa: CASGDGTYEQYF
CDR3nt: TGCGCCAGCGGGGACGGCACCTACGAGCAGTACTTC

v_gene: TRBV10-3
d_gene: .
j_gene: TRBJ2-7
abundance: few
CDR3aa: CAIRSPTGNEQYF
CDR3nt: TGTGCCATCAGGAGCCCTACAGGAAACGAGCAGTACTTC

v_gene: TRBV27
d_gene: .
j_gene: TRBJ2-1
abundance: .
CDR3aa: CASSLIGSSYNEQFF
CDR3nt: TGTGCCAGCAGTTTGATCGGGAGCTCCTACAATGAGCAGTTCTTC

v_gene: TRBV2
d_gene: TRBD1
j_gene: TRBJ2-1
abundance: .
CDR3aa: CATTGGQGAYNEQFF
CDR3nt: TGTGCCACTACTGGGGGGCAGGGGGCTTACAATGAGCAGTTCTTC

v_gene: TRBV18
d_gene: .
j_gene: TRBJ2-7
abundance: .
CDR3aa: CASSPFGGNSYEQYF
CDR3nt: TGTGCCAGCTCACCTTTTGGCGGAAACTCCTACGAGCAGTACTTC

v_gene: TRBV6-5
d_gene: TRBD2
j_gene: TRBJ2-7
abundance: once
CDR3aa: CASSWGSGNEQYF
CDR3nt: TGTGCCAGCAGTTGGGGTAGCGGGAACGAGCAGTACTTC

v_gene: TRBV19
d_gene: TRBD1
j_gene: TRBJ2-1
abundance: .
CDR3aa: CASRERTGKVEQFF
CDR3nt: TGTGCCAGTAGAGAGAGGACAGGGAAGGTTGAGCAGTTCTTC

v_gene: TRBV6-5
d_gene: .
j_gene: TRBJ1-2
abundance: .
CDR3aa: CASWTGFNYGYTF
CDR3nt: TGTGCCAGCTGGACCGGGTTCAACTATGGCTACACCTTC

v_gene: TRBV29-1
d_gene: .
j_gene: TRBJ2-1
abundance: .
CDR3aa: CSVEGAGGGFGYNEQFF
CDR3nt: TGCAGCGTTGAAGGAGCAGGGGGAGGGTTCGGGTACAATGAGCAGTTCTTC

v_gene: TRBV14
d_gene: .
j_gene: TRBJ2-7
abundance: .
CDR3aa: CASSATVEQYF
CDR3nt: TGTGCCAGCAGCGCCACAGTGGAGCAGTACTTC

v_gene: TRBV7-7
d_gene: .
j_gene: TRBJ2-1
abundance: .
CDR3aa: CASSLGAGPRADNEQFF
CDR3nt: TGTGCCAGCAGCTTAGGGGCAGGGCCCCGTGCAGACAATGAGCAGTTCTTC

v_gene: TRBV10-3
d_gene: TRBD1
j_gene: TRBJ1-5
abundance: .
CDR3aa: CAISPGTDNQPQHF
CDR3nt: TGTGCCATCAGCCCCGGGACAGATAATCAGCCCCAGCATTTT

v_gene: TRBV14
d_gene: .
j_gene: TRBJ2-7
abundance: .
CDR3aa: CASSQGRVWVRGDEQYF
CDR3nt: TGTGCCAGCAGCCAAGGAAGGGTTTGGGTCCGGGGAGACGAGCAGTACTTC

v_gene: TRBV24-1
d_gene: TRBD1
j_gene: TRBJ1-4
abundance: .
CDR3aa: CATSDFVPWTGKSWATNEKLFF
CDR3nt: TGTGCCACCAGTGATTTTGTTCCCTGGACAGGAAAAAGCTGGGCAACTAATGAAAAACTGTTTTTT

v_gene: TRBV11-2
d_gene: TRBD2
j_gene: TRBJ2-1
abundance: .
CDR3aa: CASSREGNEQFF
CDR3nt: TGTGCCAGCAGCCGGGAGGGTAATGAGCAGTTCTTC

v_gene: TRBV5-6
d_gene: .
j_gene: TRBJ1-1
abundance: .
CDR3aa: CASSLSNFDTEAFF
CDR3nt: TGTGCCAGCAGCTTGTCGAATTTTGACACTGAAGCTTTCTTT